This T cell receptor beta chain is drawn from a study of T cells in Graves' hyperthyroidism and ophthalmopathy. Study details: Any treatment followed the collection of peripheral blood at initial diagnosis.

As regards this clonotype: The antigen is not known.

The trim removed 3 bases at V and 1 base at J, leaving 0 bases unmatched. Germline V gene data show CDR1 as SGHRS and CDR2 as YFSETQ. The CDR3 length is 14 residues. Study outcomes and limitations: Blood also held most thyroid clonotypes expanded beyond 0.001.

Researchers amplified the TCR beta CDR3 regions from RNA transcripts. HTBI primers were employed in a first-round RT-PCR of the TCR CDR3. One entry per CDR3 protein results from TCRdb running MiXCR on the multiplex PCR reads. Among 450,000 to 500,000 distinct CDR3 sequences listed, about 20% were seen once. Lactation, pregnancy, other autoimmune disease or uncontrolled infection led to exclusion of patients. The origin of this receptor is a woman aged 70-85 years with Graves' ophthalmopathy. The V and J genes are TRBV5-1 and TRBJ1-4; 7 positions match TRBD1. Specimen: blood. As DNA, the CDR3 is TGCGCCAGCAGCTACAGGGGAACTAATGAAAAACTGTTTTTT. Translating it yields CASSYRGTNEKLFF.